What follows are 24 T cell receptor beta chains derived from one specimen sequenced in a study of beta chain features in type 1 diabetes. Study outcomes and limitations: Type 1 diabetes patients showed a moderate but significant shortening of TCRB CDR3s in all four CD4+ subsets.

The antigens these receptors bind are not known. Expressed TCRB transcripts were sequenced, since all the RNA that had been isolated was reverse transcribed. Profiling relied on immunoSEQ multiplex PCR, and the TCRdb table lists in-frame clones only, not all of them. In the table there are approximately 250,000 clones, 16% of which are singletons. Sequenced input: naive CD4+ T cells from blood. Source of these receptors: a man aged 25-45 years with type 1 diabetes.

Details on this clone: The identical CDR3 is also encoded by other nucleotide sequences in the sample. This chain uses TRBV7-2 with TRBJ2-5; D not resolved. V was trimmed by 0 bases and J by 5 bases, leaving 4 bases between them. Germline-derived CDR1 and CDR2 are SGHTA and FQGNSA. CDR3 length: 12 residues. The CDR3, as DNA: TGTGCCAGCAGCTTAGCTCGCGAGACCCAGTACTTC. Amino acids: CASSLARETQYF.

The chain combines TRBV15 with TRBJ2-7; D remains ambiguous. This CDR3 has 14 residues. Trimming took 1 base from V and 3 from J, leaving 10 bases between them. The germline CDR1 and CDR2 sequences are LNHNV and YYDKDF (reference sequence). CDR3: CATSRGGILYEQYF. Here the CDR3 DNA reads TGTGCCACCAGCAGAGGTGGGATCCTCTACGAGCAGTACTTC.

This clone turned up a few times. The genes are TRBV5-1 and TRBJ2-5; 8 bases are shared with TRBD2. With V trimmed by 1 base and J by 5 bases, 16 bases remained unmatched. Germline V gene lookup returns CDR1 SGHRS and CDR2 YFSETQ. The CDR3 covers 18 residues. CDR3 coding DNA: TGCGCCAGCAGCTTGAAGGGAAACCCGCGGGGGGCCGGGGAGACCCAGTACTTC. As protein: CASSLKGNPRGAGETQYF.

V gene TRBV28 combines with J gene TRBJ2-1; D gene uncertain. Trimming shortened V by 2 bases and J by 0 bases, and 8 bases separated the two germline ends. Germline V lookup: CDR1 MDHEN, CDR2 SYDVKM. The CDR3 loop spans 15 amino acids. This chain's CDR3 is CASSLGDTSYNEQFF. CDR3 bases: TGTGCCAGCAGTTTAGGGGATACCTCCTACAATGAGCAGTTCTTC.

The chain uses TRBV4-1 and TRBJ2-7, with 8 positions matching TRBD2. The V and J ends lost 2 bases and 4 bases, in that order; junction bases with no gene match: 4. The CDR3 is 14 residues long. The germline V gene has CDR1 MGHRA and CDR2 YSYEKL. The CDR3 nucleotides read TGCGCCAGCAGCCAACGGGAGGGCCTATACGAGCAGTACTTC. As protein: CASSQREGLYEQYF.

This chain connects TRBV6-4 to TRBJ2-7, with D uncertain. V was pared by 3 bases and J by 2 bases, with 8 bases between. CDR1 and CDR2 from the germline V gene are MRHNA and SNTAGT. This CDR3 has 13 amino acids. CDR3 in amino acids: CASSERLAYEQYF. Written as DNA, the CDR3 is TGTGCCAGCAGTGAACGGCTAGCCTACGAGCAGTACTTC.

This clone was counted only a few times. J is TRBJ1-5 and V is TRBV25-1, with 10 positions matching TRBD1. The trim removed 3 bases at V and 5 bases at J, leaving 4 bases unmatched. This CDR3 region has 15 residues. CDR1 and CDR2 from the germline V gene are MGHDK and SYGVNS. The CDR3 DNA sequence: TGTGCCAGCAGTGATGCCGGGACAGGGGATCAGCCCCAGCATTTT. Translated: CASSDAGTGDQPQHF.

This clone was detected a few times. The V call is TRBV29-1, the J call TRBJ2-2; the match to TRBD1 covers 10 bases. The CDR3 sequence is 14 residues long. The trim removed 7 bases at V and 3 bases at J, leaving 5 bases unmatched. Germline V gives CDR1 SQVTM, CDR2 ANQGSEA. The CDR3 loop is CSGRQGADTGELFF. The CDR3, as DNA: TGCAGCGGGCGACAGGGGGCAGACACCGGGGAGCTGTTTTTT.

The sample holds a few counts of this clone. The gene calls are TRBV29-1 and TRBJ1-2, with D perhaps TRBD1 (5 bases). CDR1 and CDR2 from the germline V gene are SQVTM and ANQGSEA. CDR3 length equals 12 residues. V was clipped by 6 bases and J by 0 bases, with 8 bases between them. For the CDR3, the DNA is TGCAGCGTCGGGACCGCTAACTATGGCTACACCTTC. Residues: CSVGTANYGYTF.

J is TRBJ2-1 and V is TRBV28, with 13 bases that match TRBD2. The CDR3 has 15 residues. The junction had 9 bases not matched to a gene; V was cut back by 8 bases and J by 8 bases. Germline V gene data show CDR1 as MDHEN and CDR2 as SYDVKM. CDR3 residues: CASRTSGSWFDEQFF. The CDR3 region has the DNA TGTGCCAGCCGGACTAGCGGGAGCTGGTTCGATGAGCAGTTCTTC.

The rearrangement joins TRBV5-1 to TRBJ2-1; 7 nucleotides align to TRBD2. The CDR3 is 15 residues long. Germline CDR1 is SGHRS and CDR2 is YFSETQ. J lost 6 bases, V lost 3 bases, and 9 bases had no gene match. The DNA for the CDR3 is TGCGCCAGCAGCTGGAACAGCGGGAACTCCAATGAGCAGTTCTTC. Protein: CASSWNSGNSNEQFF.

The rearrangement links TRBV30 to TRBJ2-3; D is possibly TRBD1 or TRBD2 (5 bases each). The CDR3 length is 14 residues. The V gene's germline CDR1 is GTSNPN and CDR2 SVGIG (reference sequence). V dropped 4 bases and J dropped 4 bases, with 15 bases sitting between them. For the CDR3, the DNA is TGTGCCTGGAAAGCAGGGAGAGAGTCAGATACGCAGTATTTT. Its protein product is CAWKAGRESDTQYF.

This clone has just a few counts. V is TRBV7-9 and J is TRBJ1-2; D is unresolved. This CDR3 has 16 amino acids. Per germline, CDR1 SEHNR and CDR2 FQNEAQ (reference sequence). V was shortened by 0 bases and J by 2 bases, with 13 bases between the two germline ends. The CDR3 spells CASSLAGRQTNYGYTF. The CDR3 DNA follows: TGTGCCAGCAGCTTAGCTGGGCGGCAGACAAACTATGGCTACACCTTC.

This chain uses TRBV2 with TRBJ2-6, with no clear D. The V end lost 1 base, the J end lost 0 bases, and 4 bases lay between the germline ends. Germline V lookup: CDR1 SNHLY, CDR2 FYNNEI. The CDR3 runs 15 residues. The CDR3 DNA reads as TGTGCCAGCAGTGAAGGCGCCTCTGGGGCCAACGTCCTGACTTTC. It specifies CASSEGASGANVLTF.

The chain joins TRBV4-1 to TRBJ2-2; 11 bases are a match to TRBD2. With 1 base clipped from V and 4 bases from J, the junction kept 8 bases outside the gene matches. Germline V lookup: CDR1 MGHRA, CDR2 YSYEKL. The CDR3 covers 18 residues. The DNA of the CDR3 is TGCGCCAGCAGCCAAGGCTCACTAGCGGGGGACCCCACCGGGGAGCTGTTTTTT. Protein product: CASSQGSLAGDPTGELFF.

The chain employs TRBV4-2 and TRBJ2-7, with D maybe TRBD1 (6 bases). Germline CDR1 and CDR2: LGHNA and YNFKEQ. CDR3 length equals 15 residues. V lost 4 bases and J 0 bases, leaving 13 bases between the germline ends. CDR3 protein: CASSPSRDNSYEQYF. CDR3 coding DNA: TGTGCCAGCAGCCCTTCCCGGGACAACTCCTACGAGCAGTACTTC.

V and J are TRBV9 and TRBJ1-4; TRBD1 aligns across 7 bases. The CDR3 runs 19 residues. Germline CDR1 reads SGDLS; CDR2 reads YYNGEE. The trim removed 3 bases at V and 0 bases at J, leaving 14 bases unmatched. Here the CDR3 DNA reads TGTGCCAGCAGCGCGACCCGGGACAGCGGCACTGCAACTAATGAAAAACTGTTTTTT. It yields the protein CASSATRDSGTATNEKLFF.

The chain recombines TRBV5-6 with TRBJ2-6; D not resolved. Trimming removed 4 bases at V and 4 bases at J, with 3 bases between. Germline CDR1 SGHDT, CDR2 YYEEEE. The CDR3 runs 12 residues. CDR3: CASSPGANVLTF. The CDR3 coding sequence is TGTGCCAGCAGCCCCGGGGCCAACGTCCTGACTTTC.

V is TRBV5-1 and J is TRBJ2-1; D uncertain. Germline CDR1 is SGHRS and CDR2 is YFSETQ. CDR3 length equals 14 residues. Trimming took 1 base from V and 4 from J, leaving 9 bases between them. CDR3 DNA sequence: TGCGCCAGCAGCTTGTTTTCCCGATACAATGAGCAGTTCTTC. Encoded protein: CASSLFSRYNEQFF.

The V gene is TRBV18, the J gene TRBJ2-3, with D possibly being TRBD1 (5 bases). V was cut by 5 bases and J by 2 bases, with 8 bases left in between. Germline V lookup: CDR1 KGHSH, CDR2 LQKENI. This CDR3 contains 13 residues. Here the CDR3 DNA reads TGTGCCAGCTCAGGACACAACACAGATACGCAGTATTTT. Translation gives CASSGHNTDTQYF.

The chain recombines TRBV9 with TRBJ2-3, with a tentative D call TRBD1 (6 bases). CDR1 is SGDLS and CDR2 is YYNGEE in the germline V gene. V lost 0 bases and J 4 bases, leaving 15 bases between the germline ends. The CDR3 covers 16 residues. DNA for the CDR3: TGTGCCAGCAGCGTAGAGGGCAGGGGTATTCCAGATACGCAGTATTTT. This gives the protein CASSVEGRGIPDTQYF.

This clone has only a few counts. This chain uses TRBV29-1 with TRBJ2-4, with 9 bases identical to TRBD2. The germline CDR1 and CDR2 sequences are SQVTM and ANQGSEA. V shed 6 bases, J shed 3 bases, and the junction held 12 bases outside the gene matches. CDR3 length: 16 residues. CDR3: CSVLRTSDVVKNIQYF. The CDR3 nucleotides are TGCAGCGTCCTCCGGACTAGCGATGTGGTCAAAAACATTCAGTACTTC. Full variable domain (rest looked up from reference TRBV29-1 and TRBJ2-4): SAVISQKPSRDICQRGTSLTIQCQVDSQVTMMFWYRQQPGQSLTLIATANQGSEATYESGFVIDKFPISRPNLTFSTLTVSNMSPEDSSIYLCSVLRTSDVVKNIQYFGAGTRLSVL.

The chain employs TRBV5-1 and TRBJ2-2; D possibly corresponds to TRBD2 (6 bases). CDR3 length: 16 residues. Per the germline V gene, CDR1 is SGHRS and CDR2 is YFSETQ. V was pared by 1 base and J by 7 bases, with 17 bases between. CDR3 amino acids: CASSLMASEGSGELFF. In nucleotides, the CDR3 is TGCGCCAGCAGCTTGATGGCTAGCGAGGGAAGCGGGGAGCTGTTTTTT.

The chain joins TRBV4-3 to TRBJ2-7; 10 bases match TRBD2. CDR1 is LGHNA, CDR2 YSLEER, per germline. The CDR3 loop spans 17 amino acids. V shed 2 bases, J shed 3 bases, and the junction held 10 bases outside the gene matches. The CDR3 reads CASSQRLAGDNIYEQYF. CDR3 sequence (DNA): TGCGCCAGCAGCCAACGACTAGCGGGCGATAATATCTACGAGCAGTACTTC.